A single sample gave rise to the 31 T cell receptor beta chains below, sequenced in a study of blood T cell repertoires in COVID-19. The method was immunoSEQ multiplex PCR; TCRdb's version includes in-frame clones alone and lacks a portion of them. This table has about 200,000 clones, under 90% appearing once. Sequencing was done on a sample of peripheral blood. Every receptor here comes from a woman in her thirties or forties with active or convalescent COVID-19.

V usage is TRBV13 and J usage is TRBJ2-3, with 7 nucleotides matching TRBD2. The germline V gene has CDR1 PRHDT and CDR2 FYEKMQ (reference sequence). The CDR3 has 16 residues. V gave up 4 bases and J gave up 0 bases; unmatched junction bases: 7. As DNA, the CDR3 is TGTGCCAGCAGCTCCTTCCTAGCGGAAAGCACAGATACGCAGTATTTT. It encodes CASSSFLAESTDTQYF.

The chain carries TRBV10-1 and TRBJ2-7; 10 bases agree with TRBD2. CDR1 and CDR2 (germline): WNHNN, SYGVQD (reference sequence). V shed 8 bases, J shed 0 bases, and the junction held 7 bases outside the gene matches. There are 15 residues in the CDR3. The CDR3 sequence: CASPATSGASYEQYF. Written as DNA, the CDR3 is TGCGCCAGCCCCGCCACTAGCGGGGCCTCCTACGAGCAGTACTTC.

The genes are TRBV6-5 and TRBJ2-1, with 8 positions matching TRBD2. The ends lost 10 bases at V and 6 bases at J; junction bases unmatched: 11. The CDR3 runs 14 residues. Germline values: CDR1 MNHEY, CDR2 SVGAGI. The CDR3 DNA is TGTGCCACCGAGGGACTAGGAGGGGGCAATGAGCAGTTCTTC. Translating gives CATEGLGGGNEQFF.

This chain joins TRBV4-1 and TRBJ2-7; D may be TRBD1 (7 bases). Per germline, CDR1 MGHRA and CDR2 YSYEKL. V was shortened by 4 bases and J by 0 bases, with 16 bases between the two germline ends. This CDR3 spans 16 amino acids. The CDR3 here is CASSRAGGQPSYEQYF. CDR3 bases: TGCGCCAGCAGCCGAGCCGGGGGACAGCCCTCCTACGAGCAGTACTTC.

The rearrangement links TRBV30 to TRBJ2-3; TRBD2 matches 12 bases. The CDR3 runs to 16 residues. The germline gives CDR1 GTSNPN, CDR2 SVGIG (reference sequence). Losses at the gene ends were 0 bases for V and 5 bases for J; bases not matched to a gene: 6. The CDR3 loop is CAWSVDLAGGKDTQYF. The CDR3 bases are TGTGCCTGGAGTGTGGACCTAGCGGGAGGGAAAGATACGCAGTATTTT.

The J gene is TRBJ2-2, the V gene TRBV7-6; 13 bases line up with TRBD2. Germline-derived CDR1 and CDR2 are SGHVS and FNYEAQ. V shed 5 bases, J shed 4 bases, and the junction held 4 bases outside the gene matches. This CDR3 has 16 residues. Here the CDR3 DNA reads TGTGCCAGCAGCGGAACTAGCGGGAGGGCCACCGGGGAGCTGTTTTTT. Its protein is CASSGTSGRATGELFF.

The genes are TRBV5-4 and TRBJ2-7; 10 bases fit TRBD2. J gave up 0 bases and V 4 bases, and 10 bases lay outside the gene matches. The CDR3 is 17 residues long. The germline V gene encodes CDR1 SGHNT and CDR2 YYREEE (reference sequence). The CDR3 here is CASSPRGSGGSSYEQYF. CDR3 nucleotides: TGTGCCAGCAGCCCCCGGGGTAGCGGGGGGAGCTCCTACGAGCAGTACTTC.

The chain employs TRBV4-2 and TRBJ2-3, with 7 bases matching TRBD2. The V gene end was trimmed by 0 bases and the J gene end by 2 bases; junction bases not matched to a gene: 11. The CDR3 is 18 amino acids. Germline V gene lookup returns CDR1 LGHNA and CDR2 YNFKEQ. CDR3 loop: CASSQDNRGGDYTDTQYF. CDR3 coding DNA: TGTGCCAGCAGCCAAGATAACAGAGGCGGGGACTACACAGATACGCAGTATTTT.

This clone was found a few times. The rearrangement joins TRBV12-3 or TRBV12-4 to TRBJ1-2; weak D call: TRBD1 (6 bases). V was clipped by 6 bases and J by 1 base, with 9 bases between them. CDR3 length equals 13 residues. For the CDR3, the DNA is TGTGCCAGCAGACGGGACAATAACTATGGCTACACCTTC. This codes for CASRRDNNYGYTF.

The CDR3, as DNA: TGTGCCAGCAGCGCAACAGGGCTCCAGCCCCAGCATTTT. Translating it yields CASSATGLQPQHF. V usage is TRBV12-3 or TRBV12-4 and J usage is TRBJ1-5; TRBD1 might be the D (6 bases). CDR3 length: 13 amino acids. V was pared by 6 bases and J by 7 bases, with 13 bases between.

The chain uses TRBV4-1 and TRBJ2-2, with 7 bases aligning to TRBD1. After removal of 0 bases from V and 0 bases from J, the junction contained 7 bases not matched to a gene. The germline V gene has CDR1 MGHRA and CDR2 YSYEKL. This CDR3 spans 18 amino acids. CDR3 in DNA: TGCGCCAGCAGCCAAGAACCCCACAGGGGAGCGAACACCGGGGAGCTGTTTTTT. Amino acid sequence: CASSQEPHRGANTGELFF.

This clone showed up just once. The DNA for the CDR3 is TGTGCCTGGAAACTAGCGGGACCTTCCTACGAGCAGTACTTC. Encoded protein: CAWKLAGPSYEQYF. The chain couples TRBV30 to TRBJ2-7; 10 bases agree with TRBD2. CDR1 and CDR2 (germline): GTSNPN, SVGIG (reference sequence). The CDR3 runs to 14 residues. V dropped 4 bases and J dropped 1; count of bases not matched to a gene: 4.

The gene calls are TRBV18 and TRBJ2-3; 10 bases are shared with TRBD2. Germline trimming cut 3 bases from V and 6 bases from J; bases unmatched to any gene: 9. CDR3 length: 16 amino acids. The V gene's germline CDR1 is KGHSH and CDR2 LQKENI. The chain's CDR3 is CASSPEALAGADTQYF. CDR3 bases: TGTGCCAGCTCACCGGAGGCTCTAGCGGGAGCTGATACGCAGTATTTT. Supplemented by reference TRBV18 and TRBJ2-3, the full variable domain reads NAGVMQNPRHLVRRRGQEARLRCSPMKGHSHVYWYRQLPEEGLKFMVYLQKENIIDESGMPKERFSAEFPKEGPSILRIQQVVRGDSAAYFCASSPEALAGADTQYFGPGTRLTVL.

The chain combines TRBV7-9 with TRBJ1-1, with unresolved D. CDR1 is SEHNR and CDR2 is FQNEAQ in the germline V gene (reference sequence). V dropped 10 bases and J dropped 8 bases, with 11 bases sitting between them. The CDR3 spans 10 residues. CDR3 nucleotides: TGTGCCACCACCCCGGAGGAAGCTTTCTTT. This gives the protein CATTPEEAFF.

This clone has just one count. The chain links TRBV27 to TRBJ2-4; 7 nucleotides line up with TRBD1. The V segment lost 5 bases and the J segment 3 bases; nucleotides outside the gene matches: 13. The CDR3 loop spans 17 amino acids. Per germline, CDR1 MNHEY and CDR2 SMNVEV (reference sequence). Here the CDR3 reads CASSPHPDRVDKNIQYF. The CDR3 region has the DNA TGTGCCAGCAGTCCCCATCCAGACAGGGTTGACAAAAACATTCAGTACTTC.

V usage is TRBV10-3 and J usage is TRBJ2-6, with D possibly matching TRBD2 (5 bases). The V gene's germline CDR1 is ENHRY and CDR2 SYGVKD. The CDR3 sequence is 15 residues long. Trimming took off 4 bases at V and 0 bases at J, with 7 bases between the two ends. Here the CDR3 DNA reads TGTGCCATCAGTGTGGGAGCCTCTGGGGCCAACGTCCTGACTTTC. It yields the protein CAISVGASGANVLTF.

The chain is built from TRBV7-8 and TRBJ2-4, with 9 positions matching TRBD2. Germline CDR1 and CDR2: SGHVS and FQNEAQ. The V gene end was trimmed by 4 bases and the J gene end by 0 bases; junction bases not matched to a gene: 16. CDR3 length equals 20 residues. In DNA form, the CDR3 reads TGTGCCAGCAGCTCCAGCGGGGGGACACGGGGAGGACTAGCCAAAAACATTCAGTACTTC. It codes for CASSSSGGTRGGLAKNIQYF.

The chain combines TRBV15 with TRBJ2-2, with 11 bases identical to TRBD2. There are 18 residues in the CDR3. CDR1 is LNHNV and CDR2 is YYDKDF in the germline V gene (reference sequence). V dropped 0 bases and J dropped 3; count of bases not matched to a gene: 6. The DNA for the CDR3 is TGTGCCACCAGCAGAGAAAGGGGACTAGCGGAGTACACCGGGGAGCTGTTTTTT. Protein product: CATSRERGLAEYTGELFF.

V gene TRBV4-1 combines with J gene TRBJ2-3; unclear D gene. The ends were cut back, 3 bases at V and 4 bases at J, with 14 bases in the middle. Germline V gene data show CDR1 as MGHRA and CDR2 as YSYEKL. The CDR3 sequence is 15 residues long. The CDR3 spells CASSQPGESPDTQYF. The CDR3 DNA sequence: TGCGCCAGCAGCCAGCCCGGTGAGAGCCCAGATACGCAGTATTTT.

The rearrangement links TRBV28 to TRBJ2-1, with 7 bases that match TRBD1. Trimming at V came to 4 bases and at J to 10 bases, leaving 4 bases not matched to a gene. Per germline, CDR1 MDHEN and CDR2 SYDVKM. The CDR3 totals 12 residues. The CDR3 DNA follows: TGTGCCAGCAGTTACCCGACAGGGGAGCAGTTCTTC. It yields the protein CASSYPTGEQFF.

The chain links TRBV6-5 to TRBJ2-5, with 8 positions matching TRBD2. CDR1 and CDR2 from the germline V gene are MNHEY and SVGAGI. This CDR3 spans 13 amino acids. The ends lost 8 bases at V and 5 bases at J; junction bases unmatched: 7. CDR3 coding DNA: TGTGCCAGCGCACTAGCGGAGAGGGAGACCCAGTACTTC. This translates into CASALAERETQYF.

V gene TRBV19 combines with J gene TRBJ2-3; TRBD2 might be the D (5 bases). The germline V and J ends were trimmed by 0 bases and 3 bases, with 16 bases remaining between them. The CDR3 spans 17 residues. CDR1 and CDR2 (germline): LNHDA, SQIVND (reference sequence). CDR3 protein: CASSIDPGDGLTDTQYF. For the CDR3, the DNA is TGTGCCAGTAGTATAGATCCCGGGGATGGGTTGACAGATACGCAGTATTTT.

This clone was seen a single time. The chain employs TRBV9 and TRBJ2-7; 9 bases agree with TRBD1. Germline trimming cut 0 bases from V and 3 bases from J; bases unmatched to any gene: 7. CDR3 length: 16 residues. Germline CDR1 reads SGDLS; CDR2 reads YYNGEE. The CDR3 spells CASSVGLGGQGYEQYF. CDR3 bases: TGTGCCAGCAGCGTAGGTTTAGGGGGACAGGGCTACGAGCAGTACTTC.

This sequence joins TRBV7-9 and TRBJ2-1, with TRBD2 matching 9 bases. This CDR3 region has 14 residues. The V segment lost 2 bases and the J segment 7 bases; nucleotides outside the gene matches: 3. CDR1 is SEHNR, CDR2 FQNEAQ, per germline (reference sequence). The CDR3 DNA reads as TGTGCCAGCAGCTTATTAACTAGCGGGAATGAGCAGTTCTTC. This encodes CASSLLTSGNEQFF.

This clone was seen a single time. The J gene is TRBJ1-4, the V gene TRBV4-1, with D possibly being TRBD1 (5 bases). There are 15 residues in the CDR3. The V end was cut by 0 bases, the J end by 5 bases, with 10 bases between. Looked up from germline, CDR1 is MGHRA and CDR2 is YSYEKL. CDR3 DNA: TGCGCCAGCAGCCAAGAAGGGGAAATAAATGAAAAACTGTTTTTT. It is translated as CASSQEGEINEKLFF.

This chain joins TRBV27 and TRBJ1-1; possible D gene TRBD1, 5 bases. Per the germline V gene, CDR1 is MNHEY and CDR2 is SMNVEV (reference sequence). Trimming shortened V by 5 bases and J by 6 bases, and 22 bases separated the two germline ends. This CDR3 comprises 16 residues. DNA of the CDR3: TGTGCCAGCAGTCCCCTTGGAATGGGGGAGGAGGCTGAAGCTTTCTTT. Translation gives CASSPLGMGEEAEAFF.

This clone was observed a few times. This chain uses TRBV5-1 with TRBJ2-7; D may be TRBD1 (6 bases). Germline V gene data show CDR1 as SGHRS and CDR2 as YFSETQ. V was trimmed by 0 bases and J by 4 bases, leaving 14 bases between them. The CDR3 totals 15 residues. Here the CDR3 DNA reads TGCGCCAGCAGCTTGGCGGTGGGGGCGCAATACGAGCAGTACTTC. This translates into CASSLAVGAQYEQYF.

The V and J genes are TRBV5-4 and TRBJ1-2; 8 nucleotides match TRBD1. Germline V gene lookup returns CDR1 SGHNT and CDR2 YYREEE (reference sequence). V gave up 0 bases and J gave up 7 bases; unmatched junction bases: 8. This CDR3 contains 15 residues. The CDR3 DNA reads TGTGCCAGCAGCTTGGCTGTCAGGGGGCCTGTTGGCTACACCTTC. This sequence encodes CASSLAVRGPVGYTF.

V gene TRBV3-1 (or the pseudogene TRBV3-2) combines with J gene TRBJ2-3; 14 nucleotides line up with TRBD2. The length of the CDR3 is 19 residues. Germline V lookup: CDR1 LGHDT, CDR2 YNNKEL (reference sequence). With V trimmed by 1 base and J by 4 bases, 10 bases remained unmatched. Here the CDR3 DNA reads TGTGCCAGCAGCCAAGGCGACGGACTAGCGGGAGGTTGGGCAGATACGCAGTATTTT. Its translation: CASSQGDGLAGGWADTQYF.

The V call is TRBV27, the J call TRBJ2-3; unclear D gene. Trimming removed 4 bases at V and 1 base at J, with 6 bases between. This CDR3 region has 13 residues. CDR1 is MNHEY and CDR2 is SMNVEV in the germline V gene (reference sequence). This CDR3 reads CASSSTRTDTQYF. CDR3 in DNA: TGTGCCAGCAGTTCGACACGCACAGATACGCAGTATTTT.

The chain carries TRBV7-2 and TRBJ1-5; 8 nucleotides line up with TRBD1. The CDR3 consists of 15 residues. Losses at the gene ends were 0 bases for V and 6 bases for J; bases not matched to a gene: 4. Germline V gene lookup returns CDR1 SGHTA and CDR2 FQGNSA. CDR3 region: CASSLAQGARQPQHF. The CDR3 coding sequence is TGTGCCAGCAGCTTAGCCCAGGGGGCACGTCAGCCCCAGCATTTT.